The next 20 T cell receptor beta chains were all read from a single sample in a study of identical twins. In TCRdb, the 5' RACE reads were re-called with MiXCR into one record per CDR3 protein. The sample lists about 700,000 distinct CDR3 sequences, more than 6.5% occurring once. Another study also made use of these data, one on yellow fever vaccine responses in identical twins.

Sequencing was carried out using PBMCs. These receptors came from a woman aged 18-29 years in good health.

This clonotype was picked up a small number of times. This sequence joins TRBV7-9 and TRBJ2-1; possibly TRBD1 for D (6 bases). The germline V gene encodes CDR1 SEHNR and CDR2 FQNEAQ (reference sequence). V gave up 4 bases and J gave up 6 bases, with 10 bases separating them. The CDR3 totals 13 residues. In nucleotides, the CDR3 is TGTGCCAGCAGCTCGTACAGGGTCAATGAGCAGTTCTTC. Protein product: CASSSYRVNEQFF.

Points on this clonotype: A read error is possible here, since a much larger clone lies one base away. The chain is built from TRBV24-1 and TRBJ2-2; D gene ambiguous. V lost 3 bases and J lost 7, with 11 bases in between. Germline V gene data show CDR1 as KGHDR and CDR2 as SFDVKD. The CDR3 has 14 residues. In DNA, the CDR3 is TGTGCCACCAGTGATCCCACCAACCACGGGGAGCTGTTTTTT. It codes for CATSDPTNHGELFF.

This clonotype was counted between two and nine times. The chain has TRBV28 and TRBJ2-3; D is perhaps TRBD1 or TRBD2 (5 bases each). The CDR3 has 16 amino acids. The germline V gene has CDR1 MDHEN and CDR2 SYDVKM. Trimming stripped 3 bases from V and 4 bases from J, with 17 bases between. CDR3 nucleotide sequence: TGTGCCAGCAGTTTGGGACCAAATTTTCTCGCAGATACGCAGTATTTT. This codes for CASSLGPNFLADTQYF. The full variable domain, with the rest looked up from reference TRBV28 and TRBJ2-3, is DVKVTQSSRYLVKRTGEKVFLECVQDMDHENMFWYRQDPGLGLRLIYFSYDVKMKEKGDIPEGYSVSREKKERFSLILESASTNQTSMYLCASSLGPNFLADTQYFGPGTRLTVL.

In its sample, this clonotype was seen a few times. The genes are TRBV18 and TRBJ2-2; 12 nucleotides line up with TRBD2. CDR3 length: 18 residues. The ends lost 2 bases at V and 0 bases at J; junction bases unmatched: 4. The V gene's germline CDR1 is KGHSH and CDR2 LQKENI. CDR3 sequence reads: CASSPRTSGTSNTGELFF. The CDR3 nucleotides read TGTGCCAGCTCACCAAGGACTAGCGGGACTTCGAACACCGGGGAGCTGTTTTTT.

This clonotype was seen more than once but under ten times. The chain couples TRBV7-9 to TRBJ2-1, with 7 nucleotides matching TRBD1. Per the germline V gene, CDR1 is SEHNR and CDR2 is FQNEAQ (reference sequence). Trimming at V came to 6 bases and at J to 6 bases, leaving 8 bases not matched to a gene. The CDR3 sequence is 14 residues long. The CDR3, as DNA: TGTGCCAGCAGACGCCAGGGGGTACCCAATGAGCAGTTCTTC. This encodes CASRRQGVPNEQFF.

This clonotype was seen a few times. This chain joins TRBV9 and TRBJ1-4, with 8 nucleotides matching TRBD1. The V segment lost 3 bases and the J segment 2 bases; nucleotides outside the gene matches: 0. The CDR3 is 14 residues long. The V gene's germline CDR1 is SGDLS and CDR2 YYNGEE. As DNA, the CDR3 is TGTGCCAGCAGCGGGACAGGGACTAATGAAAAACTGTTTTTT. Encoded protein: CASSGTGTNEKLFF.

This clonotype has just a few counts. The chain employs TRBV7-3 and TRBJ2-3; 7 nucleotides align to TRBD2. The V and J ends lost 5 bases and 2 bases, in that order; junction bases with no gene match: 7. Per germline, CDR1 SGHTA and CDR2 FQGTGA. CDR3 length: 15 residues. CDR3 sequence reads: CASSSVGGFTDTQYF. The CDR3 region has the DNA TGTGCCAGCAGCAGCGTGGGGGGGTTCACAGATACGCAGTATTTT.

A single count supports this clonotype. The rearrangement uses TRBV2 and TRBJ2-7; the D is unclear. V was clipped by 2 bases and J by 7 bases, with 9 bases between them. The length of the CDR3 is 12 residues. Per the germline V gene, CDR1 is SNHLY and CDR2 is FYNNEI. CDR3 region: CASSEISLEQYF. The CDR3 bases are TGTGCCAGCAGTGAAATATCGCTGGAGCAGTACTTC.

The genes are TRBV5-6 and TRBJ2-1; D possibly uses TRBD1 or TRBD2 (5 bases each). Germline CDR1 reads SGHDT; CDR2 reads YYEEEE. V lost 0 bases and J 4 bases, leaving 14 bases between the germline ends. The CDR3 contains 16 residues. CDR3 in amino acids: CASSLGGDPAYNEQFF. DNA for the CDR3: TGTGCCAGCAGCTTGGGAGGGGATCCGGCATACAATGAGCAGTTCTTC.

The chain links TRBV7-9 to TRBJ1-1, with D unclear. V was trimmed by 3 bases and J by 2 bases, leaving 19 bases between them. Germline CDR1 and CDR2: SEHNR and FQNEAQ (reference sequence). The CDR3 covers 17 residues. The chain's CDR3 is CASSLPGSGLKNTEAFF. The CDR3 coding sequence is TGTGCCAGCAGCTTGCCCGGCAGCGGATTAAAAAACACTGAAGCTTTCTTT.

This clonotype was observed many times. The J gene is TRBJ2-7, the V gene TRBV5-4; D possibly corresponds to TRBD1 (5 bases). This CDR3 has 12 amino acids. Germline V lookup: CDR1 SGHNT, CDR2 YYREEE (reference sequence). Trimming removed 4 bases from V and 3 bases from J, with 8 bases in between. In DNA form, the CDR3 reads TGTGCCAGCAGCGATCAGGGCTACGAGCAGTACTTC. Translating it yields CASSDQGYEQYF.

The table lists this clonotype with many counts. The chain links TRBV12-3 or TRBV12-4 to TRBJ2-5, with TRBD1 identical over 7 bases. This CDR3 is built from 14 residues. Trimming took 2 bases from V and 5 from J; bases not matched to a gene: 5. The CDR3, as DNA: TGTGCCAGCAGTTTACGACAGGGTGGCGAGACCCAGTACTTC. It specifies CASSLRQGGETQYF.

This clonotype was detected a few times. The chain carries TRBV15 and TRBJ2-5, with D possibly being TRBD1 (5 bases). The length of the CDR3 is 14 residues. CDR1 and CDR2 (germline): LNHNV, YYDKDF (reference sequence). With 3 bases removed from V and 5 bases from J, the gap between germline ends came to 13 bases. The CDR3 DNA reads as TGTGCCACCAGCAGCGCGGCAGGGCCGGAGACCCAGTACTTC. Residues: CATSSAAGPETQYF.

J is TRBJ2-1 and V is TRBV5-1; 14 nucleotides align to TRBD2. Germline trimming cut 4 bases from V and 6 bases from J; bases unmatched to any gene: 6. The CDR3 loop spans 16 amino acids. Germline lookup yields CDR1 SGHRS and CDR2 YFSETQ. The CDR3 coding sequence is TGCGCCAGCAGCCCCGGGACTAGCGGGGGTCTCAATGAGCAGTTCTTC. As protein: CASSPGTSGGLNEQFF.

In regard to this clonotype: This may stem from a read error, because a much larger clone lies one nucleotide away. The V and J genes are TRBV7-9 and TRBJ2-3; 9 bases fit TRBD2. Looked up from germline, CDR1 is SEHNR and CDR2 is FQNEAQ (reference sequence). J gave up 0 bases and V 5 bases, and 3 bases lay outside the gene matches. The CDR3 covers 15 residues. The CDR3 DNA sequence: TGTGCCAGCAGCCACGGGACTAGCAGCACAGATACGCAGTATTTT. Its protein product is CASSHGTSSTDTQYF.

This clonotype showed up many times. The V call is TRBV5-1, the J call TRBJ1-1; TRBD1 might be the D (5 bases). V was clipped by 4 bases and J by 1 base, with 17 bases between them. CDR3 length: 16 amino acids. Germline V gene data show CDR1 as SGHRS and CDR2 as YFSETQ. This chain's CDR3 is CASSGRTGGRNTEAFF. The CDR3 DNA reads as TGCGCCAGCAGCGGACGAACAGGTGGTCGGAACACTGAAGCTTTCTTT.

The chain uses TRBV14 and TRBJ2-7; 8 positions agree with TRBD2. Germline CDR1 SGHDN, CDR2 FVKESK. This CDR3 is 16 amino acids long. V lost 6 bases, J lost 0 bases, and 10 bases stayed unmatched. CDR3 loop: CASSRIASGLSYEQYF. CDR3 in DNA: TGTGCCAGCAGTCGAATCGCTAGCGGGCTCTCCTACGAGCAGTACTTC.

This clonotype was picked up a small number of times. The chain has TRBV20-1 and TRBJ1-1; a possible D gene is TRBD1 (5 bases). Germline assignment: CDR1 DFQATT and CDR2 SNEGSKA (reference sequence). This CDR3 region has 13 residues. Trimming removed 0 bases at V and 6 bases at J, with 11 bases between. CDR3 protein: CSARDPRGAEAFF. In DNA form, the CDR3 reads TGCAGTGCTAGAGACCCTAGGGGCGCTGAAGCTTTCTTT.

The CDR3 here is CSVLSGRVGHEQYF. The DNA of the CDR3 is TGCAGCGTATTGAGTGGGAGGGTCGGCCACGAGCAGTACTTC. The V call is TRBV29-1, the J call TRBJ2-7; 7 nucleotides match TRBD2. There are 14 residues in the CDR3. The germline CDR1 and CDR2 sequences are SQVTM and ANQGSEA. After removal of 6 bases from V and 5 bases from J, the junction contained 13 bases not matched to a gene.

The chain is built from TRBV18 and TRBJ2-6; D not resolved. This CDR3 has 20 amino acids. The germline gives CDR1 KGHSH, CDR2 LQKENI. The V end lost 0 bases, the J end lost 0 bases, and 18 bases lay between the germline ends. CDR3 loop: CASSPPAVLSDNSGANVLTF. CDR3 sequence (DNA): TGTGCCAGCTCACCACCGGCAGTCCTGTCCGATAACTCTGGGGCCAACGTCCTGACTTTC.